This TCR beta chain was sequenced in a study of a mutant IDH1 vaccine in newly diagnosed glioma. As for the study in general: The treated population exhibited a male proportion of roughly 62%, a female proportion of 37.5%, and a mean age of about 40 years. Patients were pretreated with radiotherapy, temozolomide, or both, mostly both.

Using immunoSEQ multiplex PCR, the repertoire was profiled, and TCRdb retains in-frame clones only, with some absent. The table shows about 30,000 clones, with about four fifths occurring only once. Per germline, CDR1 GTSNPN and CDR2 SVGIG (reference sequence). This CDR3 has 14 amino acids. V was shortened by 2 bases and J by 1 base, with 11 bases between the two germline ends. Concerning this clone: What it binds is not known.

Time point: baseline, week 1 (first vaccination visit). Treatment defined: pre-vaccination baseline after standard-of-care therapy. Regarding the study as a whole: The occurrence of vaccine-induced immune responses was seen in 90% to 95% of patients.

The receptor was derived from a man aged 25 to 40 with glioma. The chain carries TRBV30 and TRBJ1-2, with a weak D call TRBD1 (5 bases). The specimen comprised PBMCs, sampled from a glioma patient treated with radiotherapy, temozolomide or both. CDR3 in amino acids: CAWSRLGVNYGYTF. CDR3 bases: TGTGCCTGGAGTAGGTTAGGGGTTAACTATGGCTACACCTTC.